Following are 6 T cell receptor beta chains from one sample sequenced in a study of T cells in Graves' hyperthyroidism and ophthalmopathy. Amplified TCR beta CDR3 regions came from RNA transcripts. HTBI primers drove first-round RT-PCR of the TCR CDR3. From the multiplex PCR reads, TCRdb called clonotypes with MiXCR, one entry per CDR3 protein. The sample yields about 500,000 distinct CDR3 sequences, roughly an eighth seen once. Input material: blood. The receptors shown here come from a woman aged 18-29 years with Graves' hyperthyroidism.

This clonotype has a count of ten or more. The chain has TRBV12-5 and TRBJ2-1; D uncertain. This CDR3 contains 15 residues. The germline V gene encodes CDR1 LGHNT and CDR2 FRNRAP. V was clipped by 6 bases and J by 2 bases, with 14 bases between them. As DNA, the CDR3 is TGTGCTAGTGGGAACGACGAGGTCGCCTACAATGAGCAGTTCTTC. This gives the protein CASGNDEVAYNEQFF.

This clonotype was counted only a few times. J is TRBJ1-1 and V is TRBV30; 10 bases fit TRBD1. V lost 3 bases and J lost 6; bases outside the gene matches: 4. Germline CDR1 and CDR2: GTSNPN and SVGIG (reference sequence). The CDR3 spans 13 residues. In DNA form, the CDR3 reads TGTGCCTGGAGGGGACAGGGGATCCCTGAAGCTTTCTTT. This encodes CAWRGQGIPEAFF.

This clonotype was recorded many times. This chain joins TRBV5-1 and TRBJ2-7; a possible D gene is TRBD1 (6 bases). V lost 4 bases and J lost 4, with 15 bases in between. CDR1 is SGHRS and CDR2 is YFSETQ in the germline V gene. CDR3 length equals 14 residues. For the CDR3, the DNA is TGCGCCAGCAGCGTAATACAGGGACAATACGAGCAGTACTTC. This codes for CASSVIQGQYEQYF.

The CDR3 DNA sequence: TGTGCCAGCATTTCTCCGGGACAACCCGAGCAGTACGTC. Translation: CASISPGQPEQYV. The chain employs TRBV28 and TRBJ2-7, with D maybe TRBD1 (6 bases). Germline assignment: CDR1 MDHEN and CDR2 SYDVKM. The V gene lost 7 bases and the J gene lost 6 bases, with 16 bases spanning the gap. The CDR3 length is 13 residues.

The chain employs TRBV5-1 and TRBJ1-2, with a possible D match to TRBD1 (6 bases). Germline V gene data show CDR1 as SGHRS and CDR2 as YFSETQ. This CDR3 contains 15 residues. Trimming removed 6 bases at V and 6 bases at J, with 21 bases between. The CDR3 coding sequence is TGCGCCAGCAACCACGCTAAGGGGGATCTTGATGGCTACACCTTC. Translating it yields CASNHAKGDLDGYTF.

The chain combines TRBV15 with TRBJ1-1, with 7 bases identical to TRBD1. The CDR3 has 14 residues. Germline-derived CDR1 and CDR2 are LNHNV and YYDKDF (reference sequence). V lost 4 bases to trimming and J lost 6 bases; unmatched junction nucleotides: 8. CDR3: CATSTLQGRPEAFF. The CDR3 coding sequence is TGTGCCACCAGCACCCTACAGGGGCGTCCTGAAGCTTTCTTT.